This T cell receptor beta chain was captured by sequencing in a study of T cells after yellow fever vaccination. This clonotype was seen a few times. Using its own MiXCR run on the 5' RACE reads, TCRdb lists one record per CDR3 protein. This sample has roughly 340,000 distinct CDR3 sequences; about 4% occur once, and the top ten carry 24%. Germline CDR1 is MGHRA and CDR2 is YSYEKL. J was trimmed by 5 bases and V by 0 bases; bases with no gene match: 6. This CDR3 contains 15 residues. Source: PBMCs, taken 5 days after the yellow fever booster vaccination. The V call is TRBV4-1, the J call TRBJ1-1, with 7 nucleotides matching TRBD1. The TCR sequence derives from a man younger than 35 who received the YFV17D yellow fever vaccine. CDR3 loop: CASSQEKGAVTEAFF. The DNA for the CDR3 is TGCGCCAGCAGCCAAGAGAAGGGGGCGGTAACTGAAGCTTTCTTT.